The 32 T cell receptor beta chains below come from one sample, sequenced in a study of blood T cell repertoires in COVID-19. Using immunoSEQ multiplex PCR, the repertoire was profiled, and TCRdb retains in-frame clones only, with some absent. The table records about 250,000 clones, about 91% of them present only once. Sequences were obtained from peripheral blood. The receptors here all came from a woman aged 25-40 years with COVID-19, enrolled during active disease.

This sequence joins TRBV6-4 and TRBJ2-3, with D maybe TRBD2 (6 bases). Trimming stripped 5 bases from V and 5 bases from J, with 11 bases between. The CDR3 spans 13 residues. The V gene's germline CDR1 is MRHNA and CDR2 SNTAGT. CDR3 coding DNA: TGTGCCAGCAGTTACGAGGGAGGAGATACGCAGTATTTT. Translation gives CASSYEGGDTQYF.

This chain connects TRBV27 to TRBJ2-1, with a tentative D call TRBD2 (6 bases). The CDR3 runs 12 residues. The V gene's germline CDR1 is MNHEY and CDR2 SMNVEV (reference sequence). V was cut by 3 bases and J by 9 bases, with 9 bases left in between. CDR3 sequence (DNA): TGTGCCAGCAGTTTTCGGGGGAGTGAGCAGTTCTTC. It yields the protein CASSFRGSEQFF.

The chain carries TRBV18 and TRBJ1-5, with a possible D match to TRBD1 (6 bases). With 3 bases removed from V and 6 bases from J, the gap between germline ends came to 18 bases. CDR3 length: 16 residues. Germline CDR1 reads KGHSH; CDR2 reads LQKENI. The DNA for the CDR3 is TGTGCCAGCTCACCCCAAGGGGGGGCGCATGGTCAGCCCCAGCATTTT. Protein product: CASSPQGGAHGQPQHF.

The chain employs TRBV2 and TRBJ1-2; 8 bases align to TRBD1. Per the germline V gene, CDR1 is SNHLY and CDR2 is FYNNEI. This CDR3 is 19 amino acids long. V lost 3 bases and J lost 8; bases outside the gene matches: 23. The CDR3 spells CASSERLPRGRGLGRGYTF. In nucleotides, the CDR3 is TGTGCCAGCAGTGAGCGTCTACCCAGGGGGCGAGGATTGGGCAGGGGCTACACCTTC.

The chain combines TRBV11-2 with TRBJ1-1; D is possibly TRBD1 (5 bases). Looked up from germline, CDR1 is SGHAT and CDR2 is FQNNGV. Deletions cut 1 base from V and 6 bases from J, with 15 bases between. CDR3 length: 15 amino acids. CDR3 sequence reads: CASSLVGGGRAEAFF. CDR3 coding DNA: TGTGCCAGCAGCTTAGTAGGCGGGGGTCGCGCTGAAGCTTTCTTT.

This chain connects TRBV4-3 to TRBJ2-2; 16 bases map to TRBD2. CDR3 length: 21 amino acids. V was pared by 5 bases and J by 0 bases, with 12 bases of the junction left unmatched. Germline CDR1 LGHNA, CDR2 YSLEER. The CDR3 here is CASSSQPPGLAGGPNTGELFF. The CDR3 DNA sequence: TGCGCCAGCAGCTCTCAACCTCCGGGACTAGCGGGAGGGCCGAACACCGGGGAGCTGTTTTTT.

V and J are TRBV11-3 and TRBJ2-1, with TRBD1 matching 7 bases. Per germline, CDR1 SGHNT and CDR2 YENEEA. After removal of 1 base from V and 2 bases from J, the junction contained 2 bases not matched to a gene. The length of the CDR3 is 15 residues. The CDR3 DNA sequence: TGTGCCAGCAGCTTAGGCAGGGGGACCTACAATGAGCAGTTCTTC. It codes for CASSLGRGTYNEQFF. The entire variable domain, with the rest obtained from reference TRBV11-3 and TRBJ2-1, is as follows: EAGVVQSPRYKIIEKKQPVAFWCNPISGHNTLYWYLQNLGQGPELLIRYENEEAVDDSQLPKDRFSAERLKGVDSTLKIQPAELGDSAVYLCASSLGRGTYNEQFFGPGTRLTVL.

This clone came up once. V gene TRBV7-9 combines with J gene TRBJ2-3; tentatively, D is TRBD1 (6 bases). The CDR3 sequence is 16 residues long. The germline CDR1 and CDR2 sequences are SEHNR and FQNEAQ (reference sequence). The ends were cut back, 3 bases at V and 3 bases at J, with 16 bases in the middle. CDR3 protein: CASSLWMTGRTDTQYF. DNA of the CDR3: TGTGCCAGCAGCTTGTGGATGACAGGTCGAACAGATACGCAGTATTTT.

CDR3 amino acids: CAIGGQGTDTQYF. For the CDR3, the DNA is TGTGCCATCGGGGGACAGGGGACAGATACGCAGTATTTT. The V gene is TRBV10-3, the J gene TRBJ2-3; TRBD1 agrees at 10 bases. The CDR3 runs to 13 residues. Germline V gene sequence: CDR1 ENHRY, CDR2 SYGVKD. The junction had 2 bases not matched to a gene; V was cut back by 8 bases and J by 3 bases.

This chain joins TRBV5-4 and TRBJ2-3; 7 bases are shared with TRBD2. Germline CDR1 and CDR2: SGHNT and YYREEE (reference sequence). The CDR3 is 16 amino acids. The V segment lost 0 bases and the J segment 7 bases; nucleotides outside the gene matches: 11. CDR3 in amino acids: CASSLGLATAGYTQYF. The CDR3 DNA sequence: TGTGCCAGCAGCTTGGGACTAGCAACCGCAGGATATACGCAGTATTTT. The complete variable domain, with remaining parts taken from reference TRBV5-4 and TRBJ2-3, reads ETGVTQSPTHLIKTRGQQVTLRCSSQSGHNTVSWYQQALGQGPQFIFQYYREEENGRGNFPPRFSGLQFPNYSSELNVNALELDDSALYLCASSLGLATAGYTQYFGPGTRLTVL.

CDR3 coding DNA: TGTGCCAGCACCCAGTCGCTGGGGCTGGTTGAAGCTTTCTTT. This gives the protein CASTQSLGLVEAFF. The V and J genes are TRBV28 and TRBJ1-1; D is possibly TRBD1 (5 bases). CDR1 MDHEN and CDR2 SYDVKM come from the germline V gene. V lost 7 bases, J lost 7 bases, and 19 bases lay in between. CDR3 length: 14 residues.

The chain links TRBV9 to TRBJ1-2, with 8 positions matching TRBD1. The CDR3 sequence is 14 residues long. Germline V gene lookup returns CDR1 SGDLS and CDR2 YYNGEE. V trimming: 0 bases; J trimming: 8 bases; junction bases outside the gene matches: 6. CDR3 bases: TGTGCCAGCAGCGTAGGAACAGGGGGAGGAGGCTACACCTTC. This translates into CASSVGTGGGGYTF.

This clone has more than one count but fewer than ten. The genes are TRBV4-1 and TRBJ1-1; D remains unclear. Germline V CDR1 and CDR2: MGHRA, YSYEKL. V gave up 1 base and J gave up 2 bases, with 5 bases separating them. The CDR3 has 13 residues. CDR3 bases: TGCGCCAGCAGCCAAGTTCTCAACACTGAAGCTTTCTTT. It translates to CASSQVLNTEAFF.

The gene calls are TRBV11-3 and TRBJ1-2; 8 bases agree with TRBD1. CDR3 length: 15 residues. V trimming: 7 bases; J trimming: 4 bases; junction bases outside the gene matches: 11. Germline V gives CDR1 SGHNT, CDR2 YENEEA. The CDR3 sequence is CASTLRQGASYGYTF. DNA for the CDR3: TGTGCCAGCACCCTACGTCAGGGGGCTAGCTATGGCTACACCTTC.

In this sample, this clone turned up a few times. Other DNA sequences in the sample encode the same CDR3. The chain carries TRBV6-5 and TRBJ2-1; tentative D call: TRBD2 (6 bases). CDR1 and CDR2 (germline): MNHEY, SVGAGI. The V gene lost 6 bases and the J gene lost 0 bases, with 12 bases spanning the gap. This CDR3 contains 15 residues. This CDR3 is CASSPEGSSYNEQFF. Here the CDR3 DNA reads TGTGCCAGCAGCCCGGAGGGGAGCTCCTACAATGAGCAGTTCTTC.

This rearrangement joins TRBV7-9 to TRBJ1-1; D is unresolved. V shed 8 bases and J shed 5 bases, with 21 bases lying between them. CDR1 and CDR2 from the germline V gene are SEHNR and FQNEAQ (reference sequence). This CDR3 region has 15 residues. CDR3: CASGRIGRGPTEAFF. DNA for the CDR3: TGTGCCAGCGGTAGGATTGGACGAGGGCCAACTGAAGCTTTCTTT.

The rearrangement joins TRBV9 to TRBJ2-1; TRBD2 matches at 8 bases. V dropped 0 bases and J dropped 4; count of bases not matched to a gene: 6. The CDR3 is made up of 16 amino acids. Germline V lookup: CDR1 SGDLS, CDR2 YYNGEE. CDR3 in amino acids: CASSVAVAGLYNEQFF. CDR3 DNA sequence: TGTGCCAGCAGCGTAGCGGTAGCGGGGTTATACAATGAGCAGTTCTTC.

This rearrangement joins TRBV24-1 to TRBJ2-2, with D unresolved. Germline CDR1 reads KGHDR; CDR2 reads SFDVKD. The CDR3 is 14 residues long. Trimming took off 3 bases at V and 5 bases at J, with 9 bases between the two ends. In DNA, the CDR3 is TGTGCCACCAGTGATCCCGAGTATACCGGGGAGCTGTTTTTT. Amino acid sequence: CATSDPEYTGELFF.

V usage is TRBV2 and J usage is TRBJ2-1; 7 bases are a match to TRBD1. Trimming at V came to 1 base and at J to 2 bases, leaving 2 bases not matched to a gene. Germline V CDR1 and CDR2: SNHLY, FYNNEI. CDR3 length: 15 amino acids. The DNA for the CDR3 is TGTGCCAGCAGTGAAGGCAGGGGGACCTACAATGAGCAGTTCTTC. It translates to CASSEGRGTYNEQFF.

As concerns this clone: At one end the junction does not follow the germline gene, possibly because of a read error. The rearrangement links TRBV7-7 to TRBJ2-2; D is ambiguous. Germline assignment: CDR1 SSHAT and CDR2 FNYEAQ (reference sequence). The CDR3 consists of 13 residues. CDR3 amino acids: CASSNRNTGELFF. Here the CDR3 DNA reads TGTGCTAGCAGCAACAGGAACACCGGGGAGCTGTTTTTT.

The sample holds a few counts of this clone. DNA for the CDR3: TGTGCCAGCAGCTTAAGGGGTTCTGGGGCCAACGTCCTGACTTTC. As protein: CASSLRGSGANVLTF. This chain links TRBV11-1 with TRBJ2-6; D possibly corresponds to TRBD1 (5 bases). Germline V CDR1 and CDR2: SGHAT, FQDESV (reference sequence). The CDR3 has 15 residues. Between the trimmed V and J ends, which lost 2 bases and 1 base, there was a span of 6 bases.

The chain is built from TRBV5-1 and TRBJ2-1; TRBD1 might be the D (5 bases). Germline V CDR1 and CDR2: SGHRS, YFSETQ. This CDR3 has 15 amino acids. Trimming pared 1 base from V and 0 bases from J, leaving 8 bases between. This CDR3 reads CASSLQGYSYNEQFF. The CDR3 DNA reads as TGCGCCAGCAGCTTGCAGGGCTACTCCTACAATGAGCAGTTCTTC.

J is TRBJ1-2 and V is TRBV7-2; D possibly corresponds to TRBD1 (6 bases). The CDR3 has 16 residues. The V gene's germline CDR1 is SGHTA and CDR2 FQGNSA. V dropped 0 bases and J dropped 7 bases, with 18 bases sitting between them. The CDR3 DNA sequence: TGTGCCAGCAGCTTAGCGCCACTTGCAGGGGCTGGTGGCTACACCTTC. This encodes CASSLAPLAGAGGYTF.

The chain combines TRBV7-2 with TRBJ2-1; tentatively, D is TRBD2 (6 bases). Germline CDR1 is SGHTA and CDR2 is FQGNSA. V was clipped by 4 bases and J by 9 bases, with 16 bases between them. This CDR3 region has 14 residues. CDR3 in amino acids: CASSWLAHAPEQFF. The CDR3 DNA reads as TGTGCCAGCAGCTGGCTAGCGCATGCTCCTGAGCAGTTCTTC.

Only one count was recorded for this clone. This chain joins TRBV6-5 and TRBJ2-1; TRBD2 matches 7 bases. V was pared by 0 bases and J by 5 bases, with 4 bases of the junction left unmatched. The germline V gene encodes CDR1 MNHEY and CDR2 SVGAGI. There are 15 residues in the CDR3. Here the CDR3 DNA reads TGTGCCAGCAGTTACTCGGGGAGGGTTGACAATGAGCAGTTCTTC. Translating it yields CASSYSGRVDNEQFF.

This rearrangement joins TRBV28 to TRBJ1-2; 7 bases are a match to TRBD1. Germline V gene data show CDR1 as MDHEN and CDR2 as SYDVKM. The CDR3 covers 16 residues. V trimming: 7 bases; J trimming: 0 bases; junction bases outside the gene matches: 11. CDR3 in DNA: TGTGCCAGCACTATAAATTCCGGGACAGCTAACTATGGCTACACCTTC. As protein: CASTINSGTANYGYTF.

This clone was seen once. The chain joins TRBV6-5 to TRBJ1-5; tentative D call: TRBD1 (5 bases). The CDR3 sequence is 14 residues long. Germline lookup yields CDR1 MNHEY and CDR2 SVGAGI. With 6 bases removed from V and 1 base from J, the gap between germline ends came to 10 bases. The CDR3: CASRGGTSNQPQHF. The CDR3 nucleotides read TGTGCCAGCAGGGGGGGGACGAGCAATCAGCCCCAGCATTTT.

This chain joins TRBV7-8 and TRBJ2-3, with TRBD2 matching 12 bases. Germline trimming cut 5 bases from V and 6 bases from J; bases unmatched to any gene: 15. This CDR3 is 18 amino acids long. The germline CDR1 and CDR2 sequences are SGHVS and FQNEAQ. In nucleotides, the CDR3 is TGTGCCAGCAGCCCAAGACTAGCGGGAGTGGGTATAGGGGATACGCAGTATTTT. This translates into CASSPRLAGVGIGDTQYF.

The chain carries TRBV24-1 and TRBJ1-5; 12 positions match TRBD1. Germline V gene sequence: CDR1 KGHDR, CDR2 SFDVKD. With V trimmed by 7 bases and J by 5 bases, 11 bases remained unmatched. This CDR3 is 17 amino acids long. CDR3 bases: TGTGCCACCAGCGGGCCCGGGACAGGGGGCTTCCATCAGCCCCAGCATTTT. This codes for CATSGPGTGGFHQPQHF.

The rearrangement joins TRBV14 to TRBJ2-3; perhaps TRBD1 as D (6 bases). The CDR3 covers 16 residues. CDR1 is SGHDN and CDR2 is FVKESK in the germline V gene. V lost 4 bases and J lost 2, with 16 bases in between. The chain's CDR3 is CASSPTGMSATDTQYF. In DNA form, the CDR3 reads TGTGCCAGCAGCCCCACAGGGATGTCGGCCACAGATACGCAGTATTTT.

The CDR3 loop is CASRLLAGGGDTQYF. The CDR3 DNA follows: TGTGCCAGCAGACTCTTAGCGGGAGGCGGGGATACGCAGTATTTT. The chain joins TRBV6-1 to TRBJ2-3, with TRBD2 matching over 10 bases. The CDR3 totals 15 residues. V was pared by 6 bases and J by 6 bases, with 9 bases of the junction left unmatched. Per germline, CDR1 MNHNS and CDR2 SASEGT.

This clone has a single count. J is TRBJ1-2 and V is TRBV28; a weak D match, TRBD1 (5 bases). Germline values: CDR1 MDHEN, CDR2 SYDVKM. The CDR3 spans 12 residues. Trimming cost V 8 bases and J 7 bases, with 14 bases left between them. Here the CDR3 reads CASGRDGGGYTF. The DNA of the CDR3 is TGTGCCAGCGGCCGGGACGGGGGTGGCTACACCTTC.